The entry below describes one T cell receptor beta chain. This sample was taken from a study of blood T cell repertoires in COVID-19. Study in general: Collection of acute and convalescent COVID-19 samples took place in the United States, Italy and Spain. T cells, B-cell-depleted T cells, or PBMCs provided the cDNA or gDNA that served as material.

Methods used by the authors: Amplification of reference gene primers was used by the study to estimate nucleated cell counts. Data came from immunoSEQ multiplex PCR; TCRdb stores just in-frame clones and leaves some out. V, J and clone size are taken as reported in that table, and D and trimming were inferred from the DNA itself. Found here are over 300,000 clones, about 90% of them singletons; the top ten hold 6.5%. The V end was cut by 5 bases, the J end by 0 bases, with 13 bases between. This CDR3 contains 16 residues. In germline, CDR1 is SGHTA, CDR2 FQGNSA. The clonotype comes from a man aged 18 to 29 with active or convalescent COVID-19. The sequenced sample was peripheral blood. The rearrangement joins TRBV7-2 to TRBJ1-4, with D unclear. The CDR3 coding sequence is TGTGCCAGCAGCCCATATGGCTCTGCAACTAATGAAAAACTGTTTTTT. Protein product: CASSPYGSATNEKLFF.